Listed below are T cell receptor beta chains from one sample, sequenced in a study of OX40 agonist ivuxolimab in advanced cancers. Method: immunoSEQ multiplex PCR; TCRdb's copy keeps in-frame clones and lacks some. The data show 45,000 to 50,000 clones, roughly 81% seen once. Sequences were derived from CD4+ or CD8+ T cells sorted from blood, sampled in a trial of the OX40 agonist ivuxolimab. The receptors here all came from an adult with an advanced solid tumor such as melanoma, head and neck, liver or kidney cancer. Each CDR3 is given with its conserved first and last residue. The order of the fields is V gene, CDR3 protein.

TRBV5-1 CASSSTGTDTEAFF
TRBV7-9 CASSLRGGSGSIYF
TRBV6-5 CASSYSTGTSGNTIYF
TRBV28 CASSPTGGQNYGYTF
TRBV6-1 CASSPTGFNQPQHF
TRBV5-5 CASSPAWANTEAFF
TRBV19 CASSMSSSYNEQFF
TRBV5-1 CASSLDPGSYEQYF
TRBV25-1 CASSAGQGTAFF
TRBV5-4 CASSIGAAQQFF
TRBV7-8 CASSLRTSGWGNEQFF
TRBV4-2 CASSQESGGNTEAFF
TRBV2 CASRGLRLNNEQFF
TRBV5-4 CASSPGQEAYEQYF
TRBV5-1 CASSLTRGGGEETQYF
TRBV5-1 CASSEGDFGKLFF
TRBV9 CASSPMKGEGFAEAFF
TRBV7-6 CASSKLGGTGANVLTF
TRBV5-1 CASSLGDSLVGQPQHF
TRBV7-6 CASSSEAGGYEQYF
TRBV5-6 CASTPAPTGRGYEQYF
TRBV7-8 CASSRSGTSYNEQFF
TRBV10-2 CASTQRGVLAGDFTQYF
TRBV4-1 CASSLLQGGEQYF
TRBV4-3 CASSQGMDYGYTF
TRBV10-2 CASSVVQVNTEAFF
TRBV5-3 CARGGAAYEQYF
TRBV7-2 CASSLGTGSNQPQHF
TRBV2 CASSEGETQYF
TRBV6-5 CASSSRGATNEKLFF
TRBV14 CASSQDYVRDEQFF
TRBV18 CASSPPDRPTLPETQYF
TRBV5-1 CASSHDRGSVLSGANVLTF
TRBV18 CASETIQGAQETQYF
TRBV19 CASIPRAGDLNYGYTF
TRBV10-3 CAPRGGGPLPYEQYF
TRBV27 CASSLIAGGVRYEQFF
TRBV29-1 CSVVYPAGGGYEQYF
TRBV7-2 CASGEGYTF
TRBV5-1 CASSPAPGTGGVEQYF
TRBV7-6 CASSLVSGTAGWTEQFF
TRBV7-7 CASSFTRGKTTLF
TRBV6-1 CASSEAWTSGYNEQFF
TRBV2 CASSDPFQGGFHSPLHF
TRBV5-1 CASSLGQGDDIQYF